The entry below gives a single T cell receptor (beta chain) sequence along with its context. The antigen it binds to is not known. Nothing much larger sits one base from this clone, and base qualities are not available. These data originate in a study of blood T cell repertoires in COVID-19 (dated by TCRdb to the early 2020s). Regarding the complete study: The collaborator samples originated in the United States, Italy and Spain and spanned the acute and convalescent phases of COVID-19. The prospective study material was composed of cDNA or gDNA derived from T cells, B-cell-depleted T cells, or PBMCs. Subjects who had been exposed to COVID-19, were actively infected with it, or had recovered from it provided the deeply sampled blood TCRbeta repertoires that made up the dataset. The repertoires were made available in a free public database intended to serve as a resource for research on the immune response to SARS-CoV-2. The samples were drawn from the first 160 participants of the ongoing ImmuneRACE study and from roughly 1,300 subjects provided by 6 global collaborators. A de-identified subject ID, COVID-19 status, age in years and sex were almost always included in the sample metadata. Where HLA class I and class II types were available, the types were taken from metadata supplied by the sample provider, not from assay-based typing. Broad study findings and their caveats: The amount of clinical and demographic metadata varied by source and participant and was provided uncurated.

One collaborating source in Seattle enrolled patients during active infection and followed them longitudinally through the course of disease. Whole blood was collected in K2EDTA tubes by collaborating institutions according to the institutions' own protocols. For TCRbeta analysis, collaborators shipped samples as frozen whole blood, isolated PBMCs, or DNA extracted from either of those sample types. TCRbeta CDR3 regions were amplified from genomic DNA by means of the immunoSEQ Assay, a bias-controlled multiplex PCR. Under the source paper's analysis protocol: The number of nucleated cells in each sample was estimated from the amplification of reference gene primers within the assay. To quantify the absolute abundance of each unique TCRbeta CDR3 rearrangement, sequence reads were collapsed and filtered. Productive Simpson clonality was computed per sample as the square root of Simpson's diversity index over productive rearrangements. TCRdb obtained this table from immuneACCESS and retained in-frame rearrangements with V and J assigned. These tables miss some clones; where compared with another copy, unresolved V genes account for less than half of the shortfall, and the remainder is unexplained. V, J and clone size are taken as reported in that table, and D and trimming were inferred from the DNA itself. This sample holds some 70,000 clones; roughly 91% were observed only once. Clones ranked in the top ten supply approximately 0.56% of the sample.

The CDR3 goes from the cysteine to the phenylalanine over 14 residues. Only the CDR3 region is kept as DNA, spanning 42 bases read in frame from base 1. Sample: peripheral blood. The sequence was obtained from a man in his fifties with COVID-19, enrolled during active disease. The rearranged chain carries TRBV21-1 and TRBJ2-7; the DNA was not compared with TRBD1, the D call given in the table. TRBV21-1 is a documented pseudogene. For the CDR3, the sequence is CASTLQGADYEQYF. DNA sequence: TGTGCCAGCACCTTACAGGGGGCCGACTACGAGCAGTACTTC.